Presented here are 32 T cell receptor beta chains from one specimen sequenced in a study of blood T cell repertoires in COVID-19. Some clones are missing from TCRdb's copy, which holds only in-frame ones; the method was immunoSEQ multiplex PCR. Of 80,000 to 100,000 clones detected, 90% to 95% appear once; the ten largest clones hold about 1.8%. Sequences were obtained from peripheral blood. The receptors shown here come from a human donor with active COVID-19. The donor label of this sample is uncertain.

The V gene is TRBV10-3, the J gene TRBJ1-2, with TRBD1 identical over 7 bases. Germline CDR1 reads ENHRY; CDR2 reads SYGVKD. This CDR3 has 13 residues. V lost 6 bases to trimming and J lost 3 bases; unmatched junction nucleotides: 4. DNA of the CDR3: TGTGCCATCAGCCGACAGGGAGACTATGGCTACACCTTC. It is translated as CAISRQGDYGYTF.

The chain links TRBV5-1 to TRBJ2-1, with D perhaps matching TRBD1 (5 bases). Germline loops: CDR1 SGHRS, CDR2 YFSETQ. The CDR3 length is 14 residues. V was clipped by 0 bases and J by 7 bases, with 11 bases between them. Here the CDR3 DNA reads TGCGCCAGCAGCTTGGGCAGGGTTGAGAATGAGCAGTTCTTC. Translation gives CASSLGRVENEQFF.

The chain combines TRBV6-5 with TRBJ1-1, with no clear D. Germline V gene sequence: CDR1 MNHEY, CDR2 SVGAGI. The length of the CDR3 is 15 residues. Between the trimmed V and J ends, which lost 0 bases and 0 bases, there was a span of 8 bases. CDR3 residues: CASSYSRLLNTEAFF. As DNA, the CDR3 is TGTGCCAGCAGTTACTCGCGACTTTTGAACACTGAAGCTTTCTTT.

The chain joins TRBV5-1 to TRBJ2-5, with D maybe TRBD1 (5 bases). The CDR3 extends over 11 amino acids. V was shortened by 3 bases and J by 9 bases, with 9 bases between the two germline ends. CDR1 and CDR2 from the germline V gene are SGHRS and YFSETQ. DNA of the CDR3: TGCGCCAGCAGCTCATCAGGGCCCCAGTACTTC. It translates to CASSSSGPQYF.

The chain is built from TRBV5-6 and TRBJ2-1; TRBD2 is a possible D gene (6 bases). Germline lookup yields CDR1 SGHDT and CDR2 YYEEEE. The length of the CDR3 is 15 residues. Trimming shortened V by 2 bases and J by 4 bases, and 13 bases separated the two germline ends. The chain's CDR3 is CASSLSGLVYNEQFF. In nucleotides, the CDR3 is TGTGCCAGCAGCTTAAGCGGGTTAGTTTACAATGAGCAGTTCTTC.

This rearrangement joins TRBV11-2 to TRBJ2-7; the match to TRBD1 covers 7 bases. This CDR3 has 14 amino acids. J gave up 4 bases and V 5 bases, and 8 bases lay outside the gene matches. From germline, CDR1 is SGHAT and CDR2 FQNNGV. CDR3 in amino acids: CASSVYRGWYEQYF. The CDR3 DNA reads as TGTGCCAGCAGCGTATACAGGGGTTGGTACGAGCAGTACTTC.

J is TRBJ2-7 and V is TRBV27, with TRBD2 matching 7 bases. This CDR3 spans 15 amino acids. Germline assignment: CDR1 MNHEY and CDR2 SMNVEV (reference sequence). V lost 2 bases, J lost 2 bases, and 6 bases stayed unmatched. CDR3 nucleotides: TGTGCCAGCAGTTTAGTGGTAGCGGGTACCTACGAGCAGTACTTC. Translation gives CASSLVVAGTYEQYF.

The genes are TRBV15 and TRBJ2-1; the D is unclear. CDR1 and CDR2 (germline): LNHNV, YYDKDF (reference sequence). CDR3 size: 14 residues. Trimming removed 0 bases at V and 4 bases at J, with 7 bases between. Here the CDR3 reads CATSRDTEYNEQFF. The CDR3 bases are TGTGCCACCAGCAGAGATACGGAGTACAATGAGCAGTTCTTC.

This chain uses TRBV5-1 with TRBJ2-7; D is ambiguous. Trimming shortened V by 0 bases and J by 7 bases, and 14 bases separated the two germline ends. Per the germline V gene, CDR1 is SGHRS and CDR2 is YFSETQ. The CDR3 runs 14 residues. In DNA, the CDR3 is TGCGCCAGCAGCTTGGTCCCAAAAAAGAGGGAGCAGTACTTC. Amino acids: CASSLVPKKREQYF.

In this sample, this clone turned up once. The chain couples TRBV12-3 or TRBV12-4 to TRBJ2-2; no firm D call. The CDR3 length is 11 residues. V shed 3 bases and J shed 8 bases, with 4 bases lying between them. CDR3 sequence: CASSFGGELFF. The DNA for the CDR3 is TGTGCCAGCAGTTTCGGTGGGGAGCTGTTTTTT.

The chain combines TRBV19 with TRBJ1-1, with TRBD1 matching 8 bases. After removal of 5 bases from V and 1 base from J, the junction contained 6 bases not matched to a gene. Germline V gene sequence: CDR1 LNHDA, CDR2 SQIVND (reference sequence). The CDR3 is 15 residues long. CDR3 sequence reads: CASSSTGARNTEAFF. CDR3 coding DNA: TGTGCCAGTAGTTCGACAGGGGCGAGGAACACTGAAGCTTTCTTT.

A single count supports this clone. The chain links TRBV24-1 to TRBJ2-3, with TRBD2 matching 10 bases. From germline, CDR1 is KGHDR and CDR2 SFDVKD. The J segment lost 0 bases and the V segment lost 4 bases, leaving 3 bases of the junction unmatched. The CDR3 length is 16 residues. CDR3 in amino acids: CATSDASGGSTDTQYF. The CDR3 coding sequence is TGTGCCACCAGTGACGCTAGCGGGGGTAGCACAGATACGCAGTATTTT.

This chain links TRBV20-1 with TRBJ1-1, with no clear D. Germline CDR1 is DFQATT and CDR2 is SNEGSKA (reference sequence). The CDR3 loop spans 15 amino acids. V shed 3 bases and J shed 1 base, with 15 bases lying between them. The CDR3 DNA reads TGCAGTGCTAGTCCCGTCTTGATCGGGAACACTGAAGCTTTCTTT. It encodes CSASPVLIGNTEAFF.

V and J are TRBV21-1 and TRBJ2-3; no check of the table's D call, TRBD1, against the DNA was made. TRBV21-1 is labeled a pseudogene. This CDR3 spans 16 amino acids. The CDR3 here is CASPSPGQGSRDTQYF. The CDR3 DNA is TGTGCCAGCCCTTCCCCGGGACAGGGATCAAGGGATACGCAGTATTTT.

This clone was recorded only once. CDR3 DNA: TGTGCCAGCAACGCAGGGTTGTCAGGAAACACCATATATTTT. It codes for CASNAGLSGNTIYF. The chain combines TRBV4-2 with TRBJ1-3; perhaps TRBD1 as D (5 bases). Trimming removed 7 bases from V and 4 bases from J, with 14 bases in between. This CDR3 region has 14 residues. The germline V gene encodes CDR1 LGHNA and CDR2 YNFKEQ.

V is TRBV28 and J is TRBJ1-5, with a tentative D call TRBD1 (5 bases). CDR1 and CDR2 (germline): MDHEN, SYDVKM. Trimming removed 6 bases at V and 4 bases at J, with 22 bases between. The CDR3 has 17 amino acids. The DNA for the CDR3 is TGTGCCAGCAGACCCATGGGGGAGGTTGTGAGGAATCAGCCCCAGCATTTT. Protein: CASRPMGEVVRNQPQHF. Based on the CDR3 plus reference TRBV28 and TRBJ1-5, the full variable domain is DVKVTQSSRYLVKRTGEKVFLECVQDMDHENMFWYRQDPGLGLRLIYFSYDVKMKEKGDIPEGYSVSREKKERFSLILESASTNQTSMYLCASRPMGEVVRNQPQHFGDGTRLSIL.

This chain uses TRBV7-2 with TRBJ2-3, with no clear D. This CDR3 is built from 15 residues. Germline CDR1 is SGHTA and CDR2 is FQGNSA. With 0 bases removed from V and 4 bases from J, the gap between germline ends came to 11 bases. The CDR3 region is CASSLAGLSADTQYF. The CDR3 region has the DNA TGTGCCAGCAGCTTAGCGGGCCTTTCTGCAGATACGCAGTATTTT. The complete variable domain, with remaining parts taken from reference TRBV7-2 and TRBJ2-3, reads GAGVSQSPSNKVTEKGKDVELRCDPISGHTALYWYRQSLGQGLEFLIYFQGNSAPDKSGLPSDRFSAERTGGSVSTLTIQRTQQEDSAVYLCASSLAGLSADTQYFGPGTRLTVL.

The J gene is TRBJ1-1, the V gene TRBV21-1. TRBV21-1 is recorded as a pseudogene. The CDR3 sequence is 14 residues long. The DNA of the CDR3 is TGTGCCAGCAGCAAAACCCACGGGAACACTGAAGCTTTCTTT. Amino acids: CASSKTHGNTEAFF.

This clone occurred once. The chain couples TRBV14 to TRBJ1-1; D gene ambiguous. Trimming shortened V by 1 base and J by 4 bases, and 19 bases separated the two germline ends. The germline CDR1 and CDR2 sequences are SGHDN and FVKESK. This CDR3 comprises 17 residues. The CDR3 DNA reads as TGTGCCAGCAGCCAAGGGTTCGGACTCCTTCGGGCCACTGAAGCTTTCTTT. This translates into CASSQGFGLLRATEAFF.

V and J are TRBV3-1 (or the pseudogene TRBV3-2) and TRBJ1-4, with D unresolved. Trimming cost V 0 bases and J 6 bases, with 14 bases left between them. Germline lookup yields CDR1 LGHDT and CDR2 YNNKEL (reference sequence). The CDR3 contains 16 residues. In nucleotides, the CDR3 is TGTGCCAGCAGCCAAGATCGCACCGGGGATCATGAAAAACTGTTTTTT. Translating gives CASSQDRTGDHEKLFF.

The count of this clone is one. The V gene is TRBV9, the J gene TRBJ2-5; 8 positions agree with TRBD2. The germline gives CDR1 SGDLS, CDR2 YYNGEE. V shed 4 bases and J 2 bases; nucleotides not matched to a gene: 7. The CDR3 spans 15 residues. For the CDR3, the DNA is TGTGCCAGCAGCTTAAGCGGGGGCCAACAAGAGACCCAGTACTTC. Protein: CASSLSGGQQETQYF.

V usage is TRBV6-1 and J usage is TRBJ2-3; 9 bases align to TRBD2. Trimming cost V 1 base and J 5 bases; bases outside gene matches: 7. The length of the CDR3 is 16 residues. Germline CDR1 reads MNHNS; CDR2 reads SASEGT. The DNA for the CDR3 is TGTGCCAGCAGTGAAGGGGGACTAGCTATGTTAGATACGCAGTATTTT. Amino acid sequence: CASSEGGLAMLDTQYF.

CDR3 region: CASSLARSYGYTF. The CDR3 DNA reads TGTGCCAGCAGCTTGGCGCGGAGCTATGGCTACACCTTC. V and J are TRBV5-6 and TRBJ1-2, with D uncertain. The germline CDR1 and CDR2 sequences are SGHDT and YYEEEE. The CDR3 contains 13 residues. The germline V and J ends were trimmed by 0 bases and 4 bases, with 7 bases remaining between them. Together with reference TRBV5-6 and TRBJ1-2, the CDR3 gives the full variable domain: DAGVTQSPTHLIKTRGQQVTLRCSPKSGHDTVSWYQQALGQGPQFIFQYYEEEERQRGNFPDRFSGHQFPNYSSELNVNALLLGDSALYLCASSLARSYGYTFGSGTRLTVV.

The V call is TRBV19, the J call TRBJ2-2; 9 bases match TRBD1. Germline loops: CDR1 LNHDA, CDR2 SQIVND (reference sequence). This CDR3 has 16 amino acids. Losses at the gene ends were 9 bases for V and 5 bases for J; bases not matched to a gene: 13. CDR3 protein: CASLRGGTGFTGELFF. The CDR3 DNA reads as TGTGCCAGCCTCAGGGGCGGGACAGGGTTTACCGGGGAGCTGTTTTTT.

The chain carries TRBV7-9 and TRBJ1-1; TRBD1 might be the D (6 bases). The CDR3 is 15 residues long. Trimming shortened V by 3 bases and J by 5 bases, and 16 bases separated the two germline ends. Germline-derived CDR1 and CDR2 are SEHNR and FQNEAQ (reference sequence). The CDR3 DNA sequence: TGTGCCAGCAGCTTTTTACAGGGCGGGTGGACTGAAGCTTTCTTT. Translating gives CASSFLQGGWTEAFF.

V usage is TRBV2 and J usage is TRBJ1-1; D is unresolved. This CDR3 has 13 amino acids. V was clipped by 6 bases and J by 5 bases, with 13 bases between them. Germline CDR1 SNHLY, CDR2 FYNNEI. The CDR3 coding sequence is TGTGCCAGCAGAACCCTCCGAGGAACTGAAGCTTTCTTT. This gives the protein CASRTLRGTEAFF.

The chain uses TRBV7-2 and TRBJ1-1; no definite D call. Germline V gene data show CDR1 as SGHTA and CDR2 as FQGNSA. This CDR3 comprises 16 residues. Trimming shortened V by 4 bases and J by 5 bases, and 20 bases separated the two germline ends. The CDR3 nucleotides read TGTGCCAGCAGCTCCAGGCTCCTTCAACGAAAGACTGAAGCTTTCTTT. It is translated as CASSSRLLQRKTEAFF.

CDR3 sequence reads: CASSVRESGVGHNEQFF. CDR3 DNA sequence: TGTGCCAGCAGCGTAAGGGAGTCGGGGGTGGGCCACAATGAGCAGTTCTTC. J is TRBJ2-1 and V is TRBV9, with TRBD2 as a possible D gene (6 bases). The CDR3 has 17 amino acids. Per germline, CDR1 SGDLS and CDR2 YYNGEE. Trimming stripped 1 base from V and 5 bases from J, with 19 bases between.

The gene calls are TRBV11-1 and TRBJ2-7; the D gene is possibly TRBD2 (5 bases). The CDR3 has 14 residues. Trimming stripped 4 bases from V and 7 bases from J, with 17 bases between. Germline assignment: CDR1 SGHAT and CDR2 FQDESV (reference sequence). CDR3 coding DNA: TGTGCCAGCAGCTCCAGACTCCTACGGAGGGAGCAGTACTTC. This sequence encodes CASSSRLLRREQYF.

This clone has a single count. DNA for the CDR3: TGTGCCAGCAGCCAAGACTCCCCTGGGGCCAACGTCCTGACTTTC. This encodes CASSQDSPGANVLTF. The chain carries TRBV3-1 (or the pseudogene TRBV3-2) and TRBJ2-6; the D is unclear. The germline gives CDR1 LGHDT, CDR2 YNNKEL (reference sequence). The CDR3 loop spans 15 amino acids. Deletions cut 0 bases from V and 2 bases from J, with 5 bases between.

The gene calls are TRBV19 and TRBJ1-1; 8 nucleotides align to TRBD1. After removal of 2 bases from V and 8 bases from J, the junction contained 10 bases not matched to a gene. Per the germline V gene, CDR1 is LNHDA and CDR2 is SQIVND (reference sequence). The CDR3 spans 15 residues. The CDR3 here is CASSISGTGLGEAFF. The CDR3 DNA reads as TGTGCCAGTAGTATATCCGGGACAGGCCTTGGGGAAGCTTTCTTT.

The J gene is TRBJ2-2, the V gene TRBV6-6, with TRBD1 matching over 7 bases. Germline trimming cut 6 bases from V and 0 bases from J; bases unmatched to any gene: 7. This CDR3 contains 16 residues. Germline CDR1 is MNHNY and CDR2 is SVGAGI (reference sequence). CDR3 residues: CASSPRGTPNTGELFF. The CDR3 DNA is TGTGCCAGCAGCCCCAGGGGGACACCGAACACCGGGGAGCTGTTTTTT.